This TCR beta chain stems from a study of T-cell memory formation after mild COVID-19. Across the study: Largely, TCR clusters stayed within a single donor.

The CDR3 has 15 residues. V shed 4 bases and J shed 1 base, with 11 bases lying between them. CDR1 is MNHEY, CDR2 SVGEGT, per germline. Many counts were recorded for this clonotype. Its specificity is not known. The study, taken as a whole, reports: The study detected some responding clones in pre-infection memory, suggesting cross-reactive memory joined. The study found contracting CD4+ clones mainly in CM and EM and contracting CD8+ clones in EMRA.

The 5'RACE method, run with constant-segment primers, produced TCR alpha and TCR beta cDNA libraries (carrying sample barcodes and UMIs). TCRdb re-called the 5' RACE reads through MiXCR, storing one row per CDR3 protein. Here the sample spans some 340,000 distinct CDR3 sequences, roughly 13% being singletons. This receptor was identified in a man between 18 and 35 years old who had mild COVID-19 (a few samples of this study predate the infection). Cell type and time point are not known. The specimen was PBMCs or a T cell subset sorted from them (not recorded which). This chain joins TRBV6-2 or TRBV6-3 and TRBJ2-1; D possibly uses TRBD1 or TRBD2 (6 bases each). CDR3 residues: CASSFGGPSYNEQFF. As DNA, the CDR3 is TGTGCCAGCAGTTTTGGGGGGCCGTCCTACAATGAGCAGTTCTTC.